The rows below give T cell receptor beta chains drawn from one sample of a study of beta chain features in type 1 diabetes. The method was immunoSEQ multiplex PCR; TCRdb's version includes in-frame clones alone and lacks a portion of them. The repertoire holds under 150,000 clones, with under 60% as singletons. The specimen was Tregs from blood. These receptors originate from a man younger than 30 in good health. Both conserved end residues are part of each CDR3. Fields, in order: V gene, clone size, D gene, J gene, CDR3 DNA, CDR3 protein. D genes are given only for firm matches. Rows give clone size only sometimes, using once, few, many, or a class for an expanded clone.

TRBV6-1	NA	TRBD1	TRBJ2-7	TGTGCCACCCTGCGACAGGGGCGGAACGAGCAGTACTTC	CATLRQGRNEQYF
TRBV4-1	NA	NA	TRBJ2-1	TGCGCCAGCTGGCTAGATATATACAATGAGCAGTTCTTC	CASWLDIYNEQFF
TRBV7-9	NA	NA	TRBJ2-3	TGTGCCAGCAGCTTAGTGTCGGCGGCAGATACGCAGTATTTT	CASSLVSAADTQYF
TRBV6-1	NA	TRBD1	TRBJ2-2	TGTGCCAGCATCCTAACAGGGGCCGGGGAGCTGTTTTTT	CASILTGAGELFF
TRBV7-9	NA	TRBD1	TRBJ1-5	TGTGCCAGCAGCTTAGGGACAGGGTCCAATCAGCCCCAGCATTTT	CASSLGTGSNQPQHF
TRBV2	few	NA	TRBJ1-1	TGTGCCAGCAGCCGGGACTTACCGGACACTGAAGCTTTCTTT	CASSRDLPDTEAFF
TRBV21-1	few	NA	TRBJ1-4	TGTGCCAGCAGCAAACTGCCAGGGGGAGGTAATGAAAAACTGTTTTTT	CASSKLPGGGNEKLFF
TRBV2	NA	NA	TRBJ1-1	TGTGCCAGCAGTGATTTAGGACAGCTGAACACTGAAGCTTTCTTT	CASSDLGQLNTEAFF
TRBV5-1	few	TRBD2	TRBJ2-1	TGCGCCAGCAGCTTAAGCGGGAACTCCTACAATGAGCAGTTCTTC	CASSLSGNSYNEQFF
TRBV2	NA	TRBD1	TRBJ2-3	TGTGCCAGCAGGTCCGAGACAGGGGGGGGATGGGATACGCAGTATTTT	CASRSETGGGWDTQYF
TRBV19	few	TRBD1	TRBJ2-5	TGTGCCAGTACCGGGACAGGGGTAGGGACCCAGTACTTC	CASTGTGVGTQYF
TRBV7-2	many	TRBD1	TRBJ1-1	TGTGCCAGCAGCCACCGGGACAGGAACACTGAAGCTTTCTTT	CASSHRDRNTEAFF
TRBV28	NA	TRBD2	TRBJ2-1	TGTGCCAGCAGTTTTGAACTAGCGGGATGGAATGAGCAGTTCTTC	CASSFELAGWNEQFF
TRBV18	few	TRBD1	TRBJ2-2	TGTGCCAGCTCACCACCCTGGACAGGGTCAGTCGGGGAGCTGTTTTTT	CASSPPWTGSVGELFF
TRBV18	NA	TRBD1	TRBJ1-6	TGTGCCAGCTCGCAAGGACAGGGGCGGATCTCCTATAATTCACCCCTCCACTTT	CASSQGQGRISYNSPLHF
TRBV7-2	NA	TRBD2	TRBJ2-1	TGTGCCAGCAGCCTTATGACTAGCGTGGGGGAGAGAGAGCAGTTCTTC	CASSLMTSVGEREQFF
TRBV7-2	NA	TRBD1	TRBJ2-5	TGTGCCAGCAGCGTCACCGGGACAGTCAGAGAGACCCAGTACTTC	CASSVTGTVRETQYF
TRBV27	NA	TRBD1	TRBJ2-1	TGTGCCAGCAGTTACCTAAGGGACAGCCTCTCCTACAATGAGCAGTTCTTC	CASSYLRDSLSYNEQFF
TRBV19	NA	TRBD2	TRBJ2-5	TGTGCCAGTAGTCTACGAATCAGAGTAGCGGGTCGGGAGACCCAGTACTTC	CASSLRIRVAGRETQYF
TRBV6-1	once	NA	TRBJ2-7	TGTGCCAGCAGTCGGGACAACTCCTACGAGCAGTACTTC	CASSRDNSYEQYF
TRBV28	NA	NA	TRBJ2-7	TGTGCCAGCAGCTTCCAAACTAGCCTGAATGACGAGCAGTACTTC	CASSFQTSLNDEQYF
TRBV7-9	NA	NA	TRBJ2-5	TGTGCCAGCAGCCGAAGAGGAGGCTCAACGGGGGAGACCCAGTACTTC	CASSRRGGSTGETQYF
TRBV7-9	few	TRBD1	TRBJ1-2	TGTGCCAGCAGCTTAGTGGGACAGGGTTACTATGGCTACACCTTC	CASSLVGQGYYGYTF
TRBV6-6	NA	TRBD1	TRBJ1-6	TGTGCCAGCTTTGGGACAGTAAATTCACCCCTCCACTTT	CASFGTVNSPLHF
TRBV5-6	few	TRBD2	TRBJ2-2	TGTGCCAGCAGCTTGTGGAGACTAGCCGTGAACACCGGGGAGCTGTTTTTT	CASSLWRLAVNTGELFF
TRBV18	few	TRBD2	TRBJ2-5	TGTGCCAGCTCACGAGCGGGGTTTCAAGAGACCCAGTACTTC	CASSRAGFQETQYF
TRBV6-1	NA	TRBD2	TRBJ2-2	TGTGCCAGCAGTGTATGGACTAGCGGGAGATCCGGGGAGCTGTTTTTT	CASSVWTSGRSGELFF
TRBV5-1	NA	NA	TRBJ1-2	TGCGCCAGCAGCTTGGCGGGGGAGAACTATGGCTACACCTTC	CASSLAGENYGYTF
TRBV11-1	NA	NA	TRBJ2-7	TGTGCCAGCAGCTTAAGGGACTTTTCCTACGAGCAGTACTTC	CASSLRDFSYEQYF
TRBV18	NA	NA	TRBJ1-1	TGTGCCAGCTCACCAAATGTTCAGGGACTCACTTCTTTGGACACTGAAGCTTTCTTT	CASSPNVQGLTSLDTEAFF
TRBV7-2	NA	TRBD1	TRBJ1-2	TGTGCCAGCAGCTTAGGGGTGACAGGGTCCAGTGGAGGCTACACCTTC	CASSLGVTGSSGGYTF
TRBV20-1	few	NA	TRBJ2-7	TGCGGCGTGGGCGCCTACGAGCAGTACTTC	CGVGAYEQYF
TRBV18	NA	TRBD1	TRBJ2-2	TGTGCCAGCTCACCCGTGACAGGGGGCGATCCCGGGGAGCTGTTTTTT	CASSPVTGGDPGELFF